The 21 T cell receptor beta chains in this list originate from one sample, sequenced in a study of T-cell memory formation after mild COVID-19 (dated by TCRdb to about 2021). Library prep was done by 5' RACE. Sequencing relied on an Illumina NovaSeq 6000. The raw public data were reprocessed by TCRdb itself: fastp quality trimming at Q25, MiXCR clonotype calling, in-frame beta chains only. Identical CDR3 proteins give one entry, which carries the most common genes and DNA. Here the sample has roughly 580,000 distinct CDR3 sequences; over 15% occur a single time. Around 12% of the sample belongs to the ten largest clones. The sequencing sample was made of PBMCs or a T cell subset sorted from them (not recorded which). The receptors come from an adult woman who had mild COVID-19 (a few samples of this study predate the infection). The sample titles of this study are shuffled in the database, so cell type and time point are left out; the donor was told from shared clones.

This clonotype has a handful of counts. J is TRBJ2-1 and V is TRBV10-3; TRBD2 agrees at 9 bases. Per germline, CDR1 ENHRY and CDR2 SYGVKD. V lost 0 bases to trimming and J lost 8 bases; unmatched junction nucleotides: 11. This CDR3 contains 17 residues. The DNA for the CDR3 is TGTGCCATCAGTGAGTCGATTGGCGGGGGGGGATTCGATGAGCAGTTCTTC. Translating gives CAISESIGGGGFDEQFF.

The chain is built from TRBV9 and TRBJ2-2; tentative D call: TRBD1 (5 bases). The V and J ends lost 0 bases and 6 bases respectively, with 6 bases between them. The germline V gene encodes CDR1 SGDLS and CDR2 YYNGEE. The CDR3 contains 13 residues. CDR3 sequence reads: CASSVVGAGELFF. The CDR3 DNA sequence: TGTGCCAGCAGCGTAGTAGGGGCCGGGGAGCTGTTTTTT.

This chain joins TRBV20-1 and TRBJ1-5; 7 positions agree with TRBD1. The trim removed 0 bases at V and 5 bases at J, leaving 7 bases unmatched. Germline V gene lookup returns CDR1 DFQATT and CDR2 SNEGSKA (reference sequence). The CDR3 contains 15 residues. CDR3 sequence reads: CSARDRDSNYQPQHF. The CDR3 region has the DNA TGCAGTGCTAGAGATAGGGACAGTAACTATCAGCCCCAGCATTTT.

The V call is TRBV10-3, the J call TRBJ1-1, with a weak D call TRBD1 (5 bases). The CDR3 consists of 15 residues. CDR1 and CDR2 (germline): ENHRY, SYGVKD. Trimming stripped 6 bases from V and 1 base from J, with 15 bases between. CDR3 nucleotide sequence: TGTGCCATCAGAGGACCAGGGCTATCGAACACTGAAGCTTTCTTT. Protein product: CAIRGPGLSNTEAFF.

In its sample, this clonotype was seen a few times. CDR3 sequence (DNA): TGTGCCAGCAGCGCGAAGGGACTAGCGGGGTCGCTTTCTCCCGGGGAGCTGTTTTTT. It specifies CASSAKGLAGSLSPGELFF. The V and J genes are TRBV9 and TRBJ2-2; 13 bases fit TRBD2. Per the germline V gene, CDR1 is SGDLS and CDR2 is YYNGEE. The CDR3 has 19 residues. The V and J ends lost 3 bases and 6 bases, in that order; junction bases with no gene match: 14.

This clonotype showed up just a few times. The CDR3 reads CASSPSSSNQPQHF. DNA for the CDR3: TGTGCCAGCTCACCGAGCTCAAGCAATCAGCCCCAGCATTTT. V usage is TRBV18 and J usage is TRBJ1-5; D unclear. This CDR3 has 14 amino acids. Germline V gene data show CDR1 as KGHSH and CDR2 as LQKENI. The V end was cut by 3 bases, the J end by 1 base, with 7 bases between.

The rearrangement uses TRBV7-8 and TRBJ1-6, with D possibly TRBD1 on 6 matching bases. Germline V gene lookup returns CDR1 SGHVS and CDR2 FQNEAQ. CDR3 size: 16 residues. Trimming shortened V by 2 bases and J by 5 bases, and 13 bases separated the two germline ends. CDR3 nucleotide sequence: TGTGCCAGCAGCTTAAGTCGGGGGCAAAATAATTCACCCCTCCACTTT. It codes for CASSLSRGQNNSPLHF.

CDR3 bases: TGCAGTGCTAGTAGCGGGAGAGGGGGGAATGAGCAGTTCTTC. It is translated as CSASSGRGGNEQFF. The chain joins TRBV20-1 to TRBJ2-1; 9 bases match TRBD2. V lost 3 bases to trimming and J lost 7 bases; unmatched junction nucleotides: 7. CDR3 length equals 14 residues. Germline loops: CDR1 DFQATT, CDR2 SNEGSKA (reference sequence).

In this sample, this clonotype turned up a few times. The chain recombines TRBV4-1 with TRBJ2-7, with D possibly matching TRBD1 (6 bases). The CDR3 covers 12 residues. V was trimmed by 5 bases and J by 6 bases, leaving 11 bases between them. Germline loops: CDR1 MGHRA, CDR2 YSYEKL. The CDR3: CASSDRDIEQYF. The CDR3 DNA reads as TGCGCCAGCAGCGACCGGGACATCGAGCAGTACTTC.

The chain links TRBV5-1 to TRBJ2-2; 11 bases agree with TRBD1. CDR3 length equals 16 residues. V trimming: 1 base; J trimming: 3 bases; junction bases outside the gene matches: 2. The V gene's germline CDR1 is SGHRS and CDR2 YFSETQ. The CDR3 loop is CASSLTGQGDTGELFF. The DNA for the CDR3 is TGCGCCAGCAGCTTGACGGGACAGGGGGACACCGGGGAGCTGTTTTTT.

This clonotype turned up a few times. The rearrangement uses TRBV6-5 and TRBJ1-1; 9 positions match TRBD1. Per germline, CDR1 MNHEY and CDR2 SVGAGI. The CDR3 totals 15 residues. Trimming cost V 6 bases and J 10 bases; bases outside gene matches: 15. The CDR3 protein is CASRLSSGTGIRAFF. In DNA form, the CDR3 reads TGTGCCAGCAGACTAAGCTCCGGGACAGGGATTCGAGCTTTCTTT.

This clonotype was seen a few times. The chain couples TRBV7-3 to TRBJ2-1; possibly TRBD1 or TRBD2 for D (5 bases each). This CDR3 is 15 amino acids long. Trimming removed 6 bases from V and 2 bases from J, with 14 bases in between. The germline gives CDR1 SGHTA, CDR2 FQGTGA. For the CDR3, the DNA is TGTGCCAGCAGTCTGGACCGGGGACCCTACAATGAGCAGTTCTTC. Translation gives CASSLDRGPYNEQFF.

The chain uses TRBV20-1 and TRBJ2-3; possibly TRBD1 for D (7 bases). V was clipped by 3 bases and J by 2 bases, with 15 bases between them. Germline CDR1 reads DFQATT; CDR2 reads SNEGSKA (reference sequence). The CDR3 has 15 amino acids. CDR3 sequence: CSARATGTYTDTQYF. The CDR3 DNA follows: TGCAGTGCTAGGGCGACAGGGACTTACACAGATACGCAGTATTTT.

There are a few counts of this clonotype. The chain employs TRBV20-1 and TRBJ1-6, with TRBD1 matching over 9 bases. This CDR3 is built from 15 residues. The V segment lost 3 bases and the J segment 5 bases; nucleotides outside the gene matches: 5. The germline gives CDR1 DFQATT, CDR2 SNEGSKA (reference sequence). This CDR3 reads CSASPQGADNSPLHF. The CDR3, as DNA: TGCAGTGCTAGTCCACAGGGGGCGGATAATTCACCCCTCCACTTT.

In DNA, the CDR3 is TGTGCCAGGGGGGGCAGGAACTACGAGCAGTACTTC. It is translated as CARGGRNYEQYF. The J gene is TRBJ2-7, the V gene TRBV9, with D perhaps assigned TRBD1 or TRBD2 (6 bases each). The length of the CDR3 is 12 residues. Trimming removed 8 bases from V and 3 bases from J, with 12 bases in between. Germline CDR1 SGDLS, CDR2 YYNGEE.

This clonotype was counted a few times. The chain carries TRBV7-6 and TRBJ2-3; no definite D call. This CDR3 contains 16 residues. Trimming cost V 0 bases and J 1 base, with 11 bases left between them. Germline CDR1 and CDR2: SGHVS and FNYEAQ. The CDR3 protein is CASSLAQGPGTDTQYF. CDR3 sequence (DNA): TGTGCCAGCAGCTTAGCGCAAGGGCCAGGCACAGATACGCAGTATTTT.

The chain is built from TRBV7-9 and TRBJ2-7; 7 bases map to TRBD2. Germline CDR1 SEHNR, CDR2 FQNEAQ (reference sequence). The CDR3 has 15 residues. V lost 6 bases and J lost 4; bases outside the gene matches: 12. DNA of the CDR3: TGTGCCAGCAGTCCGGGACTACCGTTAGGGTACGAGCAGTACTTC. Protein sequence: CASSPGLPLGYEQYF.

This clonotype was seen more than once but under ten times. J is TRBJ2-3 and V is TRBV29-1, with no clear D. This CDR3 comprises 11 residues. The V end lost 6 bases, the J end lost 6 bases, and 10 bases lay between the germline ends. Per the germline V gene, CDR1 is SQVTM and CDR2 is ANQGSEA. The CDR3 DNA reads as TGCAGCGTGGGCGATTTGGATACGCAGTATTTT. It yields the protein CSVGDLDTQYF.

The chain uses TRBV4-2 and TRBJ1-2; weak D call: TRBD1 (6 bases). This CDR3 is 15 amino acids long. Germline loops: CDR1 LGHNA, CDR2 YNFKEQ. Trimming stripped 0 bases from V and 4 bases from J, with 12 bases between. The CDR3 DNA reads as TGTGCCAGCAGCCAAGATGCGGGGGCGAGCTATGGCTACACCTTC. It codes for CASSQDAGASYGYTF.

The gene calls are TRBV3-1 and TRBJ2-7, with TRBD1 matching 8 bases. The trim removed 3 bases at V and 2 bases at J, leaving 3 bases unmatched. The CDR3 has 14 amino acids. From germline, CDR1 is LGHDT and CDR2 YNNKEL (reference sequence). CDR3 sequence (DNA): TGTGCCAGCAGCCAGGGGGGACAGGCCTACGAGCAGTACTTC. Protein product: CASSQGGQAYEQYF.

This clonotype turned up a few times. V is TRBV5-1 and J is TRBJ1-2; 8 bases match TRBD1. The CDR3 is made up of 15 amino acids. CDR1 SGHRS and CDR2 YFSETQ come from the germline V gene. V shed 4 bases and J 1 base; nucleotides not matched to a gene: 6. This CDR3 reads CASSPGQGLNYGYTF. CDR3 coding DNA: TGCGCCAGCAGCCCCGGACAGGGCCTTAACTATGGCTACACCTTC.